A selection of T cell receptor beta chains follows, all from one sample in a study of early T cells in non-severe SARS-CoV-2 infection. TCRdb reprocessed the 5' RACE reads with MiXCR, giving one entry per CDR3 protein. Here the sample spans tens of thousands of distinct CDR3 sequences, more than 9.5% being singletons. The sample was whole blood, taken at baseline. The source of these receptors is an adult who was a healthcare worker with PCR-confirmed SARS-CoV-2 infection or an uninfected control (not recorded which). CDR3s include the opening cysteine and the closing phenylalanine or tryptophan. A D gene is named only where the DNA matches it firmly. Expanded clones are given a class, and other clones once, few, many or no size at all.

cdr3_aa cdr3_nt v_call d_call clone_size j_call
CSVEDLERGAQETQYF TGCAGCGTTGAAGATCTGGAGCGGGGGGCTCAAGAGACCCAGTACTTC TRBV29-1 TRBD2 few TRBJ2-5
CASSPGISGNTIYF TGTGCCAGCAGCCCGGGCATCTCTGGAAACACCATATATTTT TRBV6-5 - - TRBJ1-3
CASSPDGAPTEQYF TGTGCCAGCTCACCGGACGGAGCGCCCACTGAGCAGTACTTC TRBV18 - many TRBJ2-7
CASGGTAVTNEQFF TGTGCCAGCGGAGGGACAGCCGTCACCAATGAGCAGTTCTTC TRBV2 - many TRBJ2-1
CASRGQEASYEQYF TGTGCCAGCCGAGGACAGGAAGCTTCCTACGAGCAGTACTTC TRBV6-1 TRBD1 few TRBJ2-7
CASGRTGNTEAFF TGTGCTAGTGGCAGGACAGGGAACACTGAAGCTTTCTTT TRBV12-5 TRBD1 few TRBJ1-1
CASSVAGARGTEAFF TGTGCCAGCAGCGTAGCTGGAGCCCGGGGTACTGAAGCTTTCTTT TRBV9 - few TRBJ1-1
CATSEGGRASYEQYF TGTGCCACCAGTGAGGGGGGACGAGCCTCCTACGAGCAGTACTTC TRBV24-1 - - TRBJ2-7
CASSHSPEDEKLFF TGCGCCAGCAGCCATTCACCAGAGGATGAAAAACTGTTTTTT TRBV4-1 - many TRBJ1-4
CASSPLTGRDYEQYF TGTGCCAGCTCACCACTGACGGGCAGGGACTACGAGCAGTACTTC TRBV18 - many TRBJ2-7
CASSQKLTGKQETQYF TGTGCCAGCAGCCAAAAGCTGACAGGGAAACAAGAGACCCAGTACTTC TRBV11-2 TRBD1 few TRBJ2-5
CSARGRAFDEQFF TGCAGTGCTAGAGGGAGGGCCTTTGATGAGCAGTTCTTC TRBV20-1 - - TRBJ2-1
CASSPGINYGYTF TGTGCCAGCAGTCCAGGCATAAACTATGGCTACACCTTC TRBV6-6 - many TRBJ1-2
CASSSLHGTGQFF TGTGCCAGCAGTTCCCTCCACGGTACTGGGCAGTTCTTC TRBV12-3/TRBV12-4 - - TRBJ2-1
CASSLEQASHLPLHF TGCGCCAGCAGCTTGGAACAGGCTTCCCATTTACCCCTCCACTTT TRBV5-1 - few TRBJ1-6
CASSRQQYGYTF TGTGCCAGCAGTAGACAGCAATATGGCTACACCTTC TRBV7-2 - few TRBJ1-2
CASRVGVAGDQNIQYF TGTGCCAGCAGAGTAGGGGTAGCGGGAGACCAAAACATTCAGTACTTC TRBV2 TRBD2 - TRBJ2-4
CASSASGDEQYF TGTGCCAGCAGCGCGTCAGGGGACGAGCAGTACTTC TRBV7-9 - - TRBJ2-7
CASSFGNSNSYEQYF TGCGCCAGCAGCTTCGGCAACAGCAACTCCTACGAGCAGTACTTC TRBV5-1 - few TRBJ2-7
CASSFFRGNEKLFF TGTGCCAGCAGCTTCTTCCGGGGTAATGAAAAACTGTTTTTT TRBV5-6 - - TRBJ1-4
CASSSEQGARTDTQYF TGTGCCAGCAGTAGTGAACAGGGGGCCCGCACAGATACGCAGTATTTT TRBV5-4 TRBD1 - TRBJ2-3
CASSLLGTGADTQYF TGTGCCAGCAGCCTTCTCGGGACAGGAGCAGATACGCAGTATTTT TRBV14 TRBD1 many TRBJ2-3
CASSQDYGGLYEQYF TGCGCCAGCAGCCAAGATTACGGGGGGCTGTACGAGCAGTACTTC TRBV4-1 - - TRBJ2-7
CAVTSGRSTDTQYF TGTGCCGTAACTAGCGGGAGAAGCACAGATACGCAGTATTTT TRBV10-3 TRBD2 - TRBJ2-3